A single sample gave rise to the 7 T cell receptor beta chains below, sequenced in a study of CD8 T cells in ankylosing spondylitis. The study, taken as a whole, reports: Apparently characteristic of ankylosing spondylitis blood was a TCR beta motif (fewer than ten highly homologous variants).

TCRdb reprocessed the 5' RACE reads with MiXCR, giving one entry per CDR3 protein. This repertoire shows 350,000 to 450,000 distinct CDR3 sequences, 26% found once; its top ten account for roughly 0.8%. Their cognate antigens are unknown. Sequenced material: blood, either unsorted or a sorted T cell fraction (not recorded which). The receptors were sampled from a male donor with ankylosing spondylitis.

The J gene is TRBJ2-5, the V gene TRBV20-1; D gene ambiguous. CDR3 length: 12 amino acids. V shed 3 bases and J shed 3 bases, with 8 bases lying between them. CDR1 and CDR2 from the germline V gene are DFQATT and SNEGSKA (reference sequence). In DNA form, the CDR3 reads TGCAGTGCTAGGACTGCCAAAGAGACCCAGTACTTC. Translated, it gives CSARTAKETQYF.

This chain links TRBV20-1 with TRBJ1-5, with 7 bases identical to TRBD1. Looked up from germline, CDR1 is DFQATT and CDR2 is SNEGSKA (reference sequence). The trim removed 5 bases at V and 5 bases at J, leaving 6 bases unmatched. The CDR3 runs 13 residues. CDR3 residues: CSASDRVDQPQHF. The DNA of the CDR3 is TGCAGTGCTTCTGACAGGGTTGATCAGCCCCAGCATTTT.

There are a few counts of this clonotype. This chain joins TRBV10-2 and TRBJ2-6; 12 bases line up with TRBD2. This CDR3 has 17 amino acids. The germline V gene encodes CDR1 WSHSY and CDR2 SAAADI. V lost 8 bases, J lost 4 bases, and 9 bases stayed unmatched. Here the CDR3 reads CASQRLAGEIGANVLTF. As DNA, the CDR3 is TGCGCCAGCCAGAGACTAGCGGGAGAAATAGGGGCCAACGTCCTGACTTTC.

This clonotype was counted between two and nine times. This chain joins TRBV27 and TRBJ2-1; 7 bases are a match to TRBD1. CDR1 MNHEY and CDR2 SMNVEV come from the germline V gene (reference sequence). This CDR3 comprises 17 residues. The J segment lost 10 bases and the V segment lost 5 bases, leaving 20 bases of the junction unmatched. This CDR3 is CASSPATTGWGGEEQFF. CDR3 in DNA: TGTGCCAGCAGTCCTGCTACGACAGGGTGGGGTGGAGAGGAGCAGTTCTTC.

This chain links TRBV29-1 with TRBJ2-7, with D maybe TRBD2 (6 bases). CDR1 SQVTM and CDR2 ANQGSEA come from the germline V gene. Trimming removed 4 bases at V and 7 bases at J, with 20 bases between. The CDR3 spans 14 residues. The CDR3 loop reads CSVGGTWGLREQYF. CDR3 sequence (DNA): TGCAGCGTTGGAGGGACTTGGGGCCTAAGGGAGCAGTACTTC.

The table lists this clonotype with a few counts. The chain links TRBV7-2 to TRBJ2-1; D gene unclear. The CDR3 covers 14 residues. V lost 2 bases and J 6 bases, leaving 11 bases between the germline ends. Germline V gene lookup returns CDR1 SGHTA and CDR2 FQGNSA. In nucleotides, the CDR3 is TGTGCCAGCAGCTTACAGGCTTTAGTCAATGAGCAGTTCTTC. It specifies CASSLQALVNEQFF.

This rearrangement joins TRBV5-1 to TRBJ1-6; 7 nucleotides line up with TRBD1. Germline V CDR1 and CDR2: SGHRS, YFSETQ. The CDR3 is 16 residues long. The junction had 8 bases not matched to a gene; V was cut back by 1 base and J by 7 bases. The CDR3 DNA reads TGCGCCAGCAGCTTGCAGGGGGGCTTTCTGAATTCACCCCTCCACTTT. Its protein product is CASSLQGGFLNSPLHF.